Sequencing of this TCR beta chain was carried out in a study of radiation and T cells in renal cell carcinoma. On this clone: Antigen unknown.

Measured with immunoSEQ multiplex PCR; TCRdb has only the in-frame clones, and not every one. The sample has about 120,000 clones, about 81% seen once. Time point meaning: blood 2 weeks post-SBRT. This sample's treatment: 15 Gy SBRT to primary tumor, nephrectomy 4 weeks later. Serial blood draws occurred at baseline and 2 and 4 weeks post-SBRT. Trimming took off 6 bases at V and 0 bases at J, with 8 bases between the two ends. The germline V gene encodes CDR1 SQVTM and CDR2 ANQGSEA. CDR3 length equals 12 residues. Overall study results and limits: From baseline, blood top tumor clonotypes peaked at 2 weeks post-radiation. Baseline intratumoral clonotype presence is unknown without pretreatment biopsies.

This sample comprised blood, obtained from a patient whose treatment included radiotherapy and nephrectomy. The rearrangement joins TRBV29-1 to TRBJ1-1; no clear D gene. This clonotype originated in a man between 50 and 59 years old with renal cell carcinoma. As DNA, the CDR3 is TGCAGCGTCCGAGGATTGAACACTGAAGCTTTCTTT. Its translation: CSVRGLNTEAFF.